Sequencing of this T cell receptor beta chain was carried out in a study of CD8+ T cells in alopecia areata. Study-wide results and limits: Many expanded lesional clones persisted during tofacitinib (in both scalp and blood).

The treatment: oral pan-JAK inhibitor, 5-10 mg twice daily. Lesional scalp punch biopsies and peripheral blood were collected from alopecia areata patients. Comments on this clone: Antigen unknown.

Sequencing used cDNA as its template, made by extracting RNA and reverse transcribing it. Clones were sequenced by immunoSEQ multiplex PCR, and TCRdb holds only the in-frame ones, with some missing. The sample has approximately 210,000 clones, less than 65% seen once. There are 13 residues in the CDR3. Germline CDR1 SQVTM, CDR2 ANQGSEA. Trimming removed 3 bases from V and 4 bases from J, with 12 bases in between. This clonotype originated in a human donor with alopecia areata. Sequenced here: CD4+ T cells sorted from blood, sampled at week 24, from a patient treated with tofacitinib. The chain recombines TRBV29-1 with TRBJ1-2; tentatively, D is TRBD1 (5 bases). The DNA for the CDR3 is TGCAGCGTTGATGGAGCAGGGCTCTATGGCTACACCTTC. Translating gives CSVDGAGLYGYTF.